In this sample, the clone carrying this T cell receptor (beta chain) turned up many times. Its antigen is not identified. The sample belongs to a study of human T cells and chemical hapten exposure. Study-wide context: Throughout the approximately 26-week study, diphenylcyclopropenone was applied weekly to the patients' scalps.

Germline V lookup: CDR1 DFQATT, CDR2 SNEGSKA (reference sequence). The length of the CDR3 is 17 residues. V lost 0 bases to trimming and J lost 0 bases; unmatched junction nucleotides: 7. Study results and limitations: Donors had alopecia, so their immune response may differ from healthy people's.

As to time point: pre-sensitization, week 0. Described treatment: therapeutic diphenylcyclopropenone sensitization with weekly scalp DPC. MiXCR was run by TCRdb on the RACE reads, yielding one entry per CDR3 protein. The table has 30,000 to 40,000 distinct CDR3 sequences, roughly 7.6% seen once. The clonotype comes from a woman aged 50 to 60 with alopecia areata. Some clones in this sample may be carry-over from other donors' samples. The sequenced sample was whole blood, obtained in connection with sensitization to the hapten diphenylcyclopropenone (DPC). The chain combines TRBV20-1 with TRBJ2-3; 9 positions agree with TRBD2. The CDR3 DNA reads TGCAGTGCTAGAGATCTGTCGACTAGCGGAAGCACAGATACGCAGTATTTT. Translated: CSARDLSTSGSTDTQYF.